This TCR beta chain was sequenced during a study of metastatic and nonmetastatic thyroid tumors. Study context: For malignant and benign thyroid patients, tumor or nodule tissue and blood were the sources whose repertoires were compared. The study's findings and limits: It was reported that TCR beta diversity was significantly higher in malignant thyroid tumors than benign nodules, in blood and tumor.

The germline V gene has CDR1 MNHEY and CDR2 SMNVEV (reference sequence). This CDR3 has 17 amino acids. V was trimmed by 5 bases and J by 4 bases, leaving 22 bases between them. Original handling: The study built a papillary thyroid cancer distant-metastasis classifier from CDR3 differences across clinicopathological groups. TCRdb re-clonotyped the PCR reads via MiXCR. The authors' filters were not applied to this entry. The profile shows 9,000 or so clones, 14% to 15% of them singletons. All patients were untreated before thyroid surgery. This clone was seen a few times. No antigen is known for it. This receptor was identified in a female donor with papillary thyroid cancer or a benign thyroid nodule (not recorded which). Some clones in this sample may be carry-over from other donors' samples. The sample was blood. V usage is TRBV27 and J usage is TRBJ2-3; TRBD1 or TRBD2 may be the D gene (5 bases each). CDR3 coding DNA: TGTGCCAGCAGTCCGATAGCGTGGTGGGTGGGGGCAGATACGCAGTATTTT. Translation: CASSPIAWWVGADTQYF.